This TCR beta chain was recorded in a study of vaccination and CD4 T cells after COVID-19. The wider study: A few convalescent patients gave samples at day 14 post-vaccination, and they were sampled again at days 161 to 241 post-vaccination. A CEFX pool, an HIV-1 Nef pool, or no peptide went to control cultures.

Notes on the study in general: The study examined relatively few convalescent patients and included no early post-infection timepoints.

Time point noted: late sampling 161 to 241 days after vaccination in three convalescent patients. Treatment here: roughly 10-day PBMC culture with coronavirus spike peptide pools or control peptides (ViraFEST assay). An Oncomine TCR Beta short-read assay was used to sequence the DNA from cultured CD4+ T cells. The genomic DNA was obtained from cultured CD4+ T cells by extraction with the QIAamp micro DNA kit. Using its own MiXCR run on the PCR reads, TCRdb lists one record per CDR3 protein. The top ten hold over 10% of the sample, which has about 18,000 distinct CDR3 sequences, under 55% seen once. Germline CDR1 SGHRS, CDR2 YFSETQ. V lost 2 bases and J lost 4, with 9 bases in between. There are 13 residues in the CDR3. Points on this clonotype: The antigen is unknown.

The specimen comprised CD4+ T cells from blood, cultured in vitro, sampled about 7 months after SARS-CoV-2 vaccination. The chain combines TRBV5-1 with TRBJ1-2, with D possibly matching TRBD1 (5 bases). This TCR derives from a human donor who had recovered from COVID-19. DNA for the CDR3: TGCGCCAGCAGCTTAGGGACGGCCTATGGCTACACCTTC. This codes for CASSLGTAYGYTF.